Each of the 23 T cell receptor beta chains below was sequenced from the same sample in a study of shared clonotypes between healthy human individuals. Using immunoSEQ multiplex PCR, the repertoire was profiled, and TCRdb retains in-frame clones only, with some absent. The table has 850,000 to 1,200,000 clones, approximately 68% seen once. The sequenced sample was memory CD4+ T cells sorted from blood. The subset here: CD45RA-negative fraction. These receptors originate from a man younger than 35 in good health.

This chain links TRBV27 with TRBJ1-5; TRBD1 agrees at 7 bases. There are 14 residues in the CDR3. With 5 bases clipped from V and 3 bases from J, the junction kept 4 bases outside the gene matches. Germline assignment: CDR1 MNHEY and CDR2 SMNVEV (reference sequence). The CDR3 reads CASSLQGNNQPQHF. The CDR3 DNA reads TGTGCCAGCAGTCTACAGGGGAACAATCAGCCCCAGCATTTT.

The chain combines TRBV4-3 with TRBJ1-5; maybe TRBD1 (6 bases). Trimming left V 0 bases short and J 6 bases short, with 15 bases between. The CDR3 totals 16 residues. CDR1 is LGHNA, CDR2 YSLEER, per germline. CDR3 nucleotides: TGCGCCAGCAGCCAAGACTTGGAACAGGGAGGTCAGCCCCAGCATTTT. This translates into CASSQDLEQGGQPQHF.

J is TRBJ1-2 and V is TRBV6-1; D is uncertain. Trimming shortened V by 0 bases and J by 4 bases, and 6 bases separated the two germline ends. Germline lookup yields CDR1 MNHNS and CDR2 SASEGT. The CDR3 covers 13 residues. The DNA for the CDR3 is TGTGCCAGCAGTGAAGCGGTCGGCTATGGCTACACCTTC. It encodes CASSEAVGYGYTF.

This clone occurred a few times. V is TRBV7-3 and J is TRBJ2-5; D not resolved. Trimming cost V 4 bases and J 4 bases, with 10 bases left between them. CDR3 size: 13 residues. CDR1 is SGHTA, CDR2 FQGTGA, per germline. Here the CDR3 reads CASSSTLRETQYF. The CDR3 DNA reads TGTGCCAGCAGCTCCACTTTAAGAGAGACCCAGTACTTC.

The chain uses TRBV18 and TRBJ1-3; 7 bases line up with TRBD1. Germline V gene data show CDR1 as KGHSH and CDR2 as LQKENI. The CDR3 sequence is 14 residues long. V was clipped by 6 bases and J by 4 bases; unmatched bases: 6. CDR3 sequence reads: CASSLTGIGNTIYF. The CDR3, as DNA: TGTGCCAGCTCGCTGACAGGGATCGGAAACACCATATATTTT. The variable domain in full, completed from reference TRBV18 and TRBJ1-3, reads NAGVMQNPRHLVRRRGQEARLRCSPMKGHSHVYWYRQLPEEGLKFMVYLQKENIIDESGMPKERFSAEFPKEGPSILRIQQVVRGDSAAYFCASSLTGIGNTIYFGEGSWLTVV.

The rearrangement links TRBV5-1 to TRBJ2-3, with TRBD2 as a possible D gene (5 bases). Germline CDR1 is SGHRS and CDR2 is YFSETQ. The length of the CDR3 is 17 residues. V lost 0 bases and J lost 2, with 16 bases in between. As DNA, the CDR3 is TGCGCCAGCAGCTTGGCATCGGGGAGTCTACCCACAGATACGCAGTATTTT. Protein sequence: CASSLASGSLPTDTQYF.

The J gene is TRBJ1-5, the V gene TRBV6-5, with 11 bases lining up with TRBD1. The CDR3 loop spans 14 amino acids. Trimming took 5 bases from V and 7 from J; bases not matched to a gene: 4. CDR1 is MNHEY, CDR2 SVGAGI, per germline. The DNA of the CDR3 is TGTGCCAGCAGTCCTGGACAGGGGGCCCAGCCCCAGCATTTT. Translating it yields CASSPGQGAQPQHF.

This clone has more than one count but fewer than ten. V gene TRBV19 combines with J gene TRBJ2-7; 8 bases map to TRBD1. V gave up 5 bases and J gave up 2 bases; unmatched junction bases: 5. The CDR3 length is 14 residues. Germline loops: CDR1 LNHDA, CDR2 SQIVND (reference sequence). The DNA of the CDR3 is TGTGCCAGTAGTTTGGGACAGGATCCCTACGAGCAGTACTTC. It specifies CASSLGQDPYEQYF.

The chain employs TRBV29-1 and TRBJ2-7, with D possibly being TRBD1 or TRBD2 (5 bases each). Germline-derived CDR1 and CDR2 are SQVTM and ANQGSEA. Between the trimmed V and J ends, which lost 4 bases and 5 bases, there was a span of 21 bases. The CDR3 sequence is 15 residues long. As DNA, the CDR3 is TGCAGCGTTGCGGGGCACCCAGATGGATACGACGAGCAGTACTTC. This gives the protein CSVAGHPDGYDEQYF.

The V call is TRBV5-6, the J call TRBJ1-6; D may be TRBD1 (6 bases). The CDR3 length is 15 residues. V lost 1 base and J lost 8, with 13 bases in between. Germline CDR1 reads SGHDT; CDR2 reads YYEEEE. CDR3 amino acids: CASSLFTDSDSPLHF. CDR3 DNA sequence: TGTGCCAGCAGCTTGTTTACGGACAGTGATTCACCCCTCCACTTT.

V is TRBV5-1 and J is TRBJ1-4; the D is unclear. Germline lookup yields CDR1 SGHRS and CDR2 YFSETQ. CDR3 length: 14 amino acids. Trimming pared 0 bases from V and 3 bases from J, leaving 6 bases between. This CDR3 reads CASSLGRPNEKLFF. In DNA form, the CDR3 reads TGCGCCAGCAGCTTGGGCAGGCCTAATGAAAAACTGTTTTTT.

Here the CDR3 reads CASSLSTGFTDTQYF. The CDR3 DNA is TGTGCCAGCAGTTTATCAACAGGTTTCACAGATACGCAGTATTTT. The gene calls are TRBV27 and TRBJ2-3; weak D call: TRBD1 (5 bases). The CDR3 contains 15 residues. Trimming removed 0 bases at V and 2 bases at J, with 9 bases between. CDR1 and CDR2 from the germline V gene are MNHEY and SMNVEV (reference sequence).

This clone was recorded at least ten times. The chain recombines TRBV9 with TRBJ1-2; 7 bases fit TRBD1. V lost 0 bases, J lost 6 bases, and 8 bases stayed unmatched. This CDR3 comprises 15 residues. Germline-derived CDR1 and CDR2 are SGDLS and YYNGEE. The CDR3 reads CASSVEGRGTDGYTF. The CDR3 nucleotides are TGTGCCAGCAGCGTAGAAGGCAGGGGGACCGATGGCTACACCTTC.

CDR3 loop: CASSLRTGGSGELFF. As DNA, the CDR3 is TGTGCCAGCAGCTTAAGGACAGGGGGCAGCGGGGAGCTGTTTTTT. This rearrangement joins TRBV5-6 to TRBJ2-2; TRBD1 matches 11 bases. Germline V CDR1 and CDR2: SGHDT, YYEEEE. The CDR3 is 15 residues long. V trimming: 2 bases; J trimming: 7 bases; junction bases outside the gene matches: 4.

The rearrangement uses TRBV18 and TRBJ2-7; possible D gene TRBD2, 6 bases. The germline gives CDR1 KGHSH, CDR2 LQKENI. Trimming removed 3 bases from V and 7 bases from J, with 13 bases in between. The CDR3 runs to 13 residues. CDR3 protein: CASSPTRVGEQYF. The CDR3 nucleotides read TGTGCCAGCTCACCGACTAGGGTAGGAGAGCAGTACTTC.

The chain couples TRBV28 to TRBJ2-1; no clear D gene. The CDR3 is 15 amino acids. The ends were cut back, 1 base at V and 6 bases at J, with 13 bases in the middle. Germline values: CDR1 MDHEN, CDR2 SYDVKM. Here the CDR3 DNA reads TGTGCCAGCAGTTTATTATCTGTAAAAGGCAATGAGCAGTTCTTC. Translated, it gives CASSLLSVKGNEQFF. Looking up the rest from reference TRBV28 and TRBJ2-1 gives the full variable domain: DVKVTQSSRYLVKRTGEKVFLECVQDMDHENMFWYRQDPGLGLRLIYFSYDVKMKEKGDIPEGYSVSREKKERFSLILESASTNQTSMYLCASSLLSVKGNEQFFGPGTRLTVL.

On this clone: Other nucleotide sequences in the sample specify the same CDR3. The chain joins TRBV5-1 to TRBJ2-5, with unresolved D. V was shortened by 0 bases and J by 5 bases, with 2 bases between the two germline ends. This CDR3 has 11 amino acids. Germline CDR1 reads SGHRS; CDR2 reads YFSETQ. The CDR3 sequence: CASSLVETQYF. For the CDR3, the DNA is TGCGCCAGCAGCTTGGTCGAGACCCAGTACTTC.

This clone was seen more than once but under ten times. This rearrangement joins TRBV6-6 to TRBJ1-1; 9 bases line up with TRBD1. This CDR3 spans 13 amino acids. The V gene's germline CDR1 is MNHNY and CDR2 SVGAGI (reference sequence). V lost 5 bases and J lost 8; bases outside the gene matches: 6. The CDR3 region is CASSGQGSSEAFF. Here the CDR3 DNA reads TGTGCCAGCAGTGGACAGGGGTCGAGCGAAGCTTTCTTT.

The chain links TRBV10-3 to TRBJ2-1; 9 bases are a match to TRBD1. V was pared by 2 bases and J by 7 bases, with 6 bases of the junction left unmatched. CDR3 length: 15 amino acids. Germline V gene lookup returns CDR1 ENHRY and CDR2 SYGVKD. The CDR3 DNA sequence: TGTGCCATCAGTGAGATGGACAGGGGACGGAATGAGCAGTTCTTC. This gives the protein CAISEMDRGRNEQFF.

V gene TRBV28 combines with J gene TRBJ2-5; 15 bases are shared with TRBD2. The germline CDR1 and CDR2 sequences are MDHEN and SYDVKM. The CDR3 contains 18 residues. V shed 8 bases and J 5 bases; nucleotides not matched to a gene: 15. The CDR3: CASSRPGLAGGPWETQYF. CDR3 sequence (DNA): TGTGCCAGCTCGAGGCCCGGACTAGCGGGGGGGCCGTGGGAGACCCAGTACTTC.

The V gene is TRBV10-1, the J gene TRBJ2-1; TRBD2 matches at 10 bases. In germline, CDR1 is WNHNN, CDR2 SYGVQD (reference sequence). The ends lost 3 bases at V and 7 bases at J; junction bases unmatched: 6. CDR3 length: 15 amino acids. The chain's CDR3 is CASSDQAGGENEQFF. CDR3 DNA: TGCGCCAGCAGTGATCAAGCGGGAGGGGAAAATGAGCAGTTCTTC.

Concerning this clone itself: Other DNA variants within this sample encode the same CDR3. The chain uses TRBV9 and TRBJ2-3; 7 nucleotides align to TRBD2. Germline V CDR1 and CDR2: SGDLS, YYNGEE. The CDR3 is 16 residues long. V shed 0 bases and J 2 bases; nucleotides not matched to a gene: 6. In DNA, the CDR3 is TGTGCCAGCAGCGTAGGGGTGGGAGGGTTCACAGATACGCAGTATTTT. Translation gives CASSVGVGGFTDTQYF.

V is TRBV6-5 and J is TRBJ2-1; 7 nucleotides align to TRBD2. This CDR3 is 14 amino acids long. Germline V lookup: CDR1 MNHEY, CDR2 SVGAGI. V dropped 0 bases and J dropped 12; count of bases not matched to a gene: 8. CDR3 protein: CASSYSGLNPLQFF. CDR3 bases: TGTGCCAGCAGTTACTCGGGACTAAACCCCCTGCAGTTCTTC.